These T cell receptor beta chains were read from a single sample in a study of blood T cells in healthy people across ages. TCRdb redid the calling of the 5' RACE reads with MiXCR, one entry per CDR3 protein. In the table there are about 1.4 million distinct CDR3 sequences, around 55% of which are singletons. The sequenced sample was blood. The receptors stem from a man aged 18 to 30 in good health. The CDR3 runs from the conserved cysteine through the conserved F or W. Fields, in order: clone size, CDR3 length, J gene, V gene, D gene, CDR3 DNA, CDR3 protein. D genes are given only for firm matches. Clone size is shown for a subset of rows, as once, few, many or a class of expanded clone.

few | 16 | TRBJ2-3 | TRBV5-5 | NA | TGTGCCAGCAGCCGCAGGACAGACAGAAGCACAGATACGCAGTATTTT | CASSRRTDRSTDTQYF
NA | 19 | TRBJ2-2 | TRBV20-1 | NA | TGCAGTGCTAGAGGATCCCCGGGGTGGGAGGCAGAATACACCGGGGAGCTGTTTTTT | CSARGSPGWEAEYTGELFF
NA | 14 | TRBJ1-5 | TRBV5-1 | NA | TGCGCCAGCAGCTTGGAAACGGGGACTCAGCCCCAGCATTTT | CASSLETGTQPQHF
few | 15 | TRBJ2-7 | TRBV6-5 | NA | TGTGCCAGCAGTTATTACAGTCTACGCTCCTACGAGCAGTACTTC | CASSYYSLRSYEQYF
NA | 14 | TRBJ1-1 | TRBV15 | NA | TGTGCCACCAGCAGAGATCAAGGGGTTACTGAAGCTTTCTTT | CATSRDQGVTEAFF
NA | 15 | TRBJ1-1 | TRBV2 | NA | TGTGCCAGCAGTGAGGAACAGGGAAGGTGGACTGAAGCTTTCTTT | CASSEEQGRWTEAFF
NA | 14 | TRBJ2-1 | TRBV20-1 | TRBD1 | TGCAGTGCCAGGCGGACAGGGGGCGGAAGTGAGCAGTTCTTC | CSARRTGGGSEQFF
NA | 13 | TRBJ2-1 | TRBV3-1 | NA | TGTGCCAGCTCGGGGGCAGGGACCAATGAGCAGTTCTTC | CASSGAGTNEQFF
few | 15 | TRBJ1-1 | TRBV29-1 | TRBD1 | TGCAGCGTTCATACGGGACAGGGGGTGAACACTGAAGCTTTCTTT | CSVHTGQGVNTEAFF
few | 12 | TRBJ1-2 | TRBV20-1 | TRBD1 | TGCAGTGCCACAGGGACAGTTGAGGGCTACACCTTC | CSATGTVEGYTF
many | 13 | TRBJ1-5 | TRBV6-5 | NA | TGTGCCAGCAGTTACTCTAGCAATCAGCCCCAGCATTTT | CASSYSSNQPQHF
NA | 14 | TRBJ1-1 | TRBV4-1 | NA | TGCGCCAGCAGCCAAGCGGGATGGTGGACTGAAGCTTTCTTT | CASSQAGWWTEAFF
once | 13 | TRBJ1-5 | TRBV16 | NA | TGTGCCAGCAGCCAGTTCGGTGATCAGCCCCAGCATTTT | CASSQFGDQPQHF
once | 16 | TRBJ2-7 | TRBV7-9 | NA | TGTGCCAGCAGCCTGACGGACAGTGTGGTTTTAGATGAGCAGTACTTC | CASSLTDSVVLDEQYF
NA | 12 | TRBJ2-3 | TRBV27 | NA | TGTGCCAGCAGCCAAAGTTGGGATACGCAGTATTTT | CASSQSWDTQYF
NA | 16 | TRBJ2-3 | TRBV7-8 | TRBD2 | TGTGCCAGCAGCACAAGACTAGCGGGCTTCACAGATACGCAGTATTTT | CASSTRLAGFTDTQYF
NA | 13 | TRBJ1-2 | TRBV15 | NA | TGTGCCACCAGCAGGAGGTTAAACGATGGCTACACCTTC | CATSRRLNDGYTF
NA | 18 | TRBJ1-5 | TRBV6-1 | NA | TGTGCCAGCAGCAAACTCGGCCAGGTCGGGGGAAGCAATCAGCCCCAGCATTTT | CASSKLGQVGGSNQPQHF
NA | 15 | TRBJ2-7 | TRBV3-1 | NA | TGTGCCAGCAGCGCTCAATCGGGGCAGGTCTACGAGCAGTACTTC | CASSAQSGQVYEQYF
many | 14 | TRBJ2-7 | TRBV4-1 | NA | TGCGCCAGCAGCCAAGATCCAGGTCGAAACGAGCAGTACTTC | CASSQDPGRNEQYF
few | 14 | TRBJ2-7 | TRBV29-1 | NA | TGCAGCGTTGGAGGCGGACAACTATCCTACGAGCAGTACTTC | CSVGGGQLSYEQYF
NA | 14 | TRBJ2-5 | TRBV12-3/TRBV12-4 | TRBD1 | TGTGCCAGCAGGACCCGACAGGGTGGGGAGACCCAGTACTTC | CASRTRQGGETQYF
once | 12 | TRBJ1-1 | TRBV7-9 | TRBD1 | TGTGCCAGCGGGGACAGGGGGACTGAAGCTTTCTTT | CASGDRGTEAFF
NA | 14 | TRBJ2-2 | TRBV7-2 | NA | TGTGCCAGCAGCCAACCAACGAATGTCGGGGAGCTGTTTTTT | CASSQPTNVGELFF
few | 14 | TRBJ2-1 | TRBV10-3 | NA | TGTGCCATCGGGGTTAGCCTGTCCTACAATGAGCAGTTCTTC | CAIGVSLSYNEQFF
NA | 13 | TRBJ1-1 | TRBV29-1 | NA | TGCAGCGTCCGCGGGGGAGGGGCTACTGAAGCTTTCTTT | CSVRGGGATEAFF
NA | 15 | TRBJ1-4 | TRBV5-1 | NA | TGCGCCAGCAGCCCCCTTGGCACCGTAAATGAAAAACTGTTTTTT | CASSPLGTVNEKLFF
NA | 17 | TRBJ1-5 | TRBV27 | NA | TGTGCCAGCAGACGACCGGGCAGGGTATCAGAGAATCAGCCCCAGCATTTT | CASRRPGRVSENQPQHF
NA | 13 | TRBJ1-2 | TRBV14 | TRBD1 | TGTGCCAGCAGCCAACCAGGGGGCTGTGGCTACACCTTC | CASSQPGGCGYTF
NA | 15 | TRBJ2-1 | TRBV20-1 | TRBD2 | TGCAGTGCAACCCACGGCAGCGGGAGATTAGATGAGCAGTTCTTC | CSATHGSGRLDEQFF
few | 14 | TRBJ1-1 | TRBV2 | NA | TGTGCCAGCACCCGGGTCCAACAGAACACTGAAGCTTTCTTT | CASTRVQQNTEAFF
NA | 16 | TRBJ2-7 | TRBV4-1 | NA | TGCGCCAGCGGCCACGCCGGGGACATAAAATCCTACGAGCAGTACTTC | CASGHAGDIKSYEQYF
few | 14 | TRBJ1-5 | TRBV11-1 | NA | TGTGCCAGCAGCGAAGACAATTTCAATCAGCCCCAGCATTTT | CASSEDNFNQPQHF
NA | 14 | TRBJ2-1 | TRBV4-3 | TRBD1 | TGCGCCAGCAGCCCGGGACAGTACTACAATGAGCAGTTCTTC | CASSPGQYYNEQFF
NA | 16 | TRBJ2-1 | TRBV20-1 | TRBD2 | TGCAGTGCTAGGGTCCTAGCGGGGGGGCGCTACAATGAGCAGTTCTTC | CSARVLAGGRYNEQFF
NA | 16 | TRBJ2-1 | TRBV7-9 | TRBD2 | TGTGCCAGCAGCTTGGGTAGCGGGTCCCGAGGGGATGAGCAGTTCTTC | CASSLGSGSRGDEQFF
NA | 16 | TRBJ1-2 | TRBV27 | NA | TGTGCCAGCAGTTCCCGAGGGGGGGGGCGAGGCTATGGCTACACCTTC | CASSSRGGGRGYGYTF
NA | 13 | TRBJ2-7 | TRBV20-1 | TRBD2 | TGCAGTGCTAGCGCGGGGGTGGAGTACGAGCAGTACTTC | CSASAGVEYEQYF
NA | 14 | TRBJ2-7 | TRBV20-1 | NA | TGCAGTGCTAGACCCGGGACTGCCCCGTACGAGCAGTACTTC | CSARPGTAPYEQYF
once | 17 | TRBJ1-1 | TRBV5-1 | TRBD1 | TGCGCCAGCAGCTTGGCAACTACGACAGGGTTCACACACGAAGCTTTCTTT | CASSLATTTGFTHEAFF
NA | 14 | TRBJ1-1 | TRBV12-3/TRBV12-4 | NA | TGTGCCAGTCTCCTTTGGGTGCAGAGGACTGAAGCTTTCTTT | CASLLWVQRTEAFF
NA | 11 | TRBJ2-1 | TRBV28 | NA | TGTGCCAGCAGCATATCGTGGGAGCAGTTCTTC | CASSISWEQFF
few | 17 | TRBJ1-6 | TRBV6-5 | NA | TGTGCCAGCAGTTACGTTCAACCGATCTCCTATAATTCACCCCTCCACTTT | CASSYVQPISYNSPLHF
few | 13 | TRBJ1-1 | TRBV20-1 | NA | TGCAGTGCTAGTTGGCAGGGAAAAACTGAAGCTTTCTTT | CSASWQGKTEAFF
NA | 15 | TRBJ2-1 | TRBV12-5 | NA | TGTGCTAGTGGGCCGGGAAGGGGATCCTACAATGAGCAGTTCTTC | CASGPGRGSYNEQFF
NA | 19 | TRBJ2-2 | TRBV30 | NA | TGTGCCTGGAGTGTATTTGGGGACTTATGGGCACAGAACACCGGGGAGCTGTTTTTT | CAWSVFGDLWAQNTGELFF
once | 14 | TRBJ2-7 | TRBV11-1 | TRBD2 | TGTGCCAGCAGCTCTAGCGGGATGCTCTACGAGCAGTACTTC | CASSSSGMLYEQYF
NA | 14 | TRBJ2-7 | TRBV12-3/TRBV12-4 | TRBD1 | TGTGCCAGCAGCGACCGGGACAGTTCCTACGAGCAGTACTTC | CASSDRDSSYEQYF
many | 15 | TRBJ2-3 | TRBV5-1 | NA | TGCGCCAGCAGCTTGGAATCAGGGGGAGGAGATACGCAGTATTTT | CASSLESGGGDTQYF
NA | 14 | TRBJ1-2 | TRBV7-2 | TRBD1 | TGTGCCAGCAGTTCGGGACAGGGGGGCTATGGCTACACCTTC | CASSSGQGGYGYTF
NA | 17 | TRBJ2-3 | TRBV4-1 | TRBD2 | TGCGCCAGCAGCCAAGGGACTAGCGGACCTAGCACAGATACGCAGTATTTT | CASSQGTSGPSTDTQYF
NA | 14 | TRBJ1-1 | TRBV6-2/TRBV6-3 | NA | TGTGCCAGCAGGAGACAGGATCCAAGCACTGAAGCTTTCTTT | CASRRQDPSTEAFF
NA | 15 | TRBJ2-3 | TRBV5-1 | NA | TGCGCCAGCAGCCTGCCTCGGGCTAGCGCAGATACGCAGTATTTT | CASSLPRASADTQYF
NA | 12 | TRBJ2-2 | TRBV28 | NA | TGTGCCAGCAGTCAATTCGCCGGGGAGCTGTTTTTT | CASSQFAGELFF
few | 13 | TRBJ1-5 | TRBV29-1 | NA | TGCAGCGTTGCGACGGGGGGATTTCAGCCCCAGCATTTT | CSVATGGFQPQHF
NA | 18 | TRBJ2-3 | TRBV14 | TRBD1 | TGTGCCAGCAGCCAAGAGGTTACAGGGGCTCGTCCGACAGATACGCAGTATTTT | CASSQEVTGARPTDTQYF
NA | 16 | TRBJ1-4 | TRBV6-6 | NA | TGTGCCAGCAGAAATGGCGCGGCCTCAACTAATGAAAAACTGTTTTTT | CASRNGAASTNEKLFF
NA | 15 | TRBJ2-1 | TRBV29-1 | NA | TGCAGCGTTGACCGTCATCTCACTGGGGACAATGAGCAGTTCTTC | CSVDRHLTGDNEQFF
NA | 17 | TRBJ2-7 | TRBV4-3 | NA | TGCGCCAGCAGCCAAGCTTTTGCCAGCAGCTCCTACAATGAGCAGTACTTC | CASSQAFASSSYNEQYF
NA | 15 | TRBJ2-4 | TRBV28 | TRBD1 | TGTGCCAGCAGCCTCCCCGGGACAGGGAAAAACATTCAGTACTTC | CASSLPGTGKNIQYF